The 8 T cell receptor beta chains given below trace back to one sample, sequenced in a study of T cells in Graves' hyperthyroidism and ophthalmopathy. Amplification yielded TCR beta CDR3 regions, with RNA transcripts as the source. A first-round RT-PCR of the TCR CDR3 used the HTBI primer set. TCRdb called the multiplex PCR reads again in MiXCR, with one record for every CDR3 protein. The sample includes hundreds of thousands of distinct CDR3 sequences, approximately 15% seen only once; the top ten take 11% to 15%. The specimen sequenced was blood. These receptors were obtained from a woman aged 18 to 35 with Graves' hyperthyroidism.

This clonotype was seen repeatedly, ten times or more. The rearrangement links TRBV7-6 to TRBJ2-1; weak D call: TRBD2 (6 bases). This CDR3 is 14 amino acids long. V dropped 3 bases and J dropped 10 bases, with 16 bases sitting between them. Germline V gives CDR1 SGHVS, CDR2 FNYEAQ. The CDR3 sequence: CASSLKPGEVEQFF. The DNA of the CDR3 is TGTGCCAGCAGCTTGAAGCCGGGGGAAGTGGAGCAGTTCTTC.

This clonotype was counted many times. The J gene is TRBJ2-2, the V gene TRBV5-1; D may correspond to TRBD1 or TRBD2 (5 bases each). The V gene lost 5 bases and the J gene lost 0 bases, with 14 bases spanning the gap. CDR3 length equals 16 residues. Per germline, CDR1 SGHRS and CDR2 YFSETQ. The CDR3 reads CASSRDPSANTGELFF. CDR3 DNA sequence: TGCGCCAGCAGTCGGGACCCAAGCGCGAACACCGGGGAGCTGTTTTTT.

The chain employs TRBV20-1 and TRBJ1-1; D gene uncertain. Germline CDR1 DFQATT, CDR2 SNEGSKA (reference sequence). This CDR3 is built from 11 residues. Trimming took off 4 bases at V and 6 bases at J, with 9 bases between the two ends. The CDR3 nucleotides read TGCAGTGCTAACGTAGCATCTGAAGCTTTCTTT. Translated, it gives CSANVASEAFF.

This clonotype came up a few times. This chain joins TRBV20-1 and TRBJ2-7, with unresolved D. The CDR3 is 14 amino acids. CDR1 is DFQATT and CDR2 is SNEGSKA in the germline V gene (reference sequence). V gave up 1 base and J gave up 0 bases, with 10 bases separating them. This CDR3 is CSARVVMSSYEQYF. DNA of the CDR3: TGCAGTGCTAGAGTAGTGATGAGCTCCTACGAGCAGTACTTC.

In this sample, this clonotype turned up many times. The chain couples TRBV5-1 to TRBJ2-1; D unresolved. Deletions cut 0 bases from V and 8 bases from J, with 9 bases between. The CDR3 is 13 residues long. Germline loops: CDR1 SGHRS, CDR2 YFSETQ. CDR3 region: CASSLGPGDEQFF. As DNA, the CDR3 is TGCGCCAGCAGCTTGGGTCCGGGCGATGAGCAGTTCTTC.

V gene TRBV24-1 combines with J gene TRBJ2-7; D possibly corresponds to TRBD1 (6 bases). The CDR3 is 15 residues long. Germline V gene sequence: CDR1 KGHDR, CDR2 SFDVKD. Trimming stripped 4 bases from V and 5 bases from J, with 17 bases between. The CDR3 loop is CATSDPYGQPHEQYF. CDR3 coding DNA: TGTGCCACCAGTGACCCATATGGACAGCCCCACGAGCAGTACTTC.

This clonotype was counted between two and nine times. The CDR3 loop reads CASSRQGQGGTEAFF. The CDR3 nucleotides read TGCGCCAGCAGCCGGCAGGGACAGGGAGGCACTGAAGCTTTCTTT. The J gene is TRBJ1-1, the V gene TRBV4-1, with TRBD1 identical over 9 bases. The V segment lost 4 bases and the J segment 4 bases; nucleotides outside the gene matches: 7. CDR1 is MGHRA and CDR2 is YSYEKL in the germline V gene. The CDR3 is made up of 15 amino acids.

This clonotype has at least ten counts. The V call is TRBV5-1, the J call TRBJ1-1; D is perhaps TRBD1 (5 bases). Trimming shortened V by 2 bases and J by 3 bases, and 11 bases separated the two germline ends. Germline V lookup: CDR1 SGHRS, CDR2 YFSETQ. CDR3 length: 14 residues. The CDR3, as DNA: TGCGCCAGCAGCTTCAGGGAGGCGCACACTGAAGCTTTCTTT. It codes for CASSFREAHTEAFF.